The clone carrying this T cell receptor beta chain was picked up one time. Its antigen is still unknown. The data originate from a study of cytotoxic CD8 clonotypes in ibrutinib-treated CLL. Findings and caveats of the study: Clonality rose at ibrutinib response, held steady in sustained remission, and fell toward baseline at progression. Higher circulating CD8+ T-cell counts strongly accompanied higher baseline clonality, above age-matched healthy donors.

The CDR3 runs to 14 residues. The V gene's germline CDR1 is MNHNY and CDR2 SVGAGI (reference sequence). J was trimmed by 10 bases and V by 6 bases; bases with no gene match: 9. Repertoires were generated with immunoSEQ multiplex PCR, while TCRdb's copy carries only in-frame clones and drops some. The sample has about 130,000 clones, under 90% seen once. The V call is TRBV6-6, the J call TRBJ2-1; 10 nucleotides match TRBD1. The sequencing here drew on PBMCs, taken after 24 months of ibrutinib treatment. The TCR originated in a human donor with chronic lymphocytic leukemia. The CDR3 bases are TGTGCCAGCAGCCCGGGACAGGGGATCGGGGAGCAGTTCTTC. Translation: CASSPGQGIGEQFF.